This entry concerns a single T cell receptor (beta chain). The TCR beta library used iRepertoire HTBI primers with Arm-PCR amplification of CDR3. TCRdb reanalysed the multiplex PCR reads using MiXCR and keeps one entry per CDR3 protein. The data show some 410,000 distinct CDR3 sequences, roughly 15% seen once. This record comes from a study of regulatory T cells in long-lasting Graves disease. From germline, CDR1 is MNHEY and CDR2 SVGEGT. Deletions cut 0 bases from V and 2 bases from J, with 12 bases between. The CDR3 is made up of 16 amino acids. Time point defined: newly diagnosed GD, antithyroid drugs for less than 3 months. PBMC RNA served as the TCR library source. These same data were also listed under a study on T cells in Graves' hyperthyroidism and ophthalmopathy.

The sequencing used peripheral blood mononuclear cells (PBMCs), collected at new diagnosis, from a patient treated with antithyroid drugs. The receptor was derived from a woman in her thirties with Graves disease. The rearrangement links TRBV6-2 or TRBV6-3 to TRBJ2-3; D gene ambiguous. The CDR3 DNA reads TGTGCCAGCAGTTACTCGGTTTCCTATAACACAGATACGCAGTATTTT. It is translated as CASSYSVSYNTDTQYF.